The 16 T cell receptor beta chains below come from one sample, sequenced in a study of monozygotic twins with cystic fibrosis. Some clones are missing from TCRdb's copy, which holds only in-frame ones; the method was immunoSEQ multiplex PCR. The profile shows tens of thousands of clones, roughly 84% of them singletons. The sample comprised blood. These receptors all stem from a girl under 10 years old with cystic fibrosis.

This clone appeared a few times. This chain connects TRBV9 to TRBJ2-5, with D perhaps being TRBD1 or TRBD2 (5 bases each). Per germline, CDR1 SGDLS and CDR2 YYNGEE. This CDR3 is 14 amino acids long. The V end lost 2 bases, the J end lost 3 bases, and 11 bases lay between the germline ends. CDR3 coding DNA: TGTGCCAGCAGCGTGAGGGGATTGGAAGAGACCCAGTACTTC. Protein sequence: CASSVRGLEETQYF.

The chain has TRBV9 and TRBJ2-3, with 7 bases lining up with TRBD1. Germline V CDR1 and CDR2: SGDLS, YYNGEE. The V segment lost 0 bases and the J segment 10 bases; nucleotides outside the gene matches: 8. This CDR3 has 14 amino acids. CDR3 sequence: CASSVVVTGTAQYF. CDR3 coding DNA: TGTGCCAGCAGCGTAGTGGTGACAGGGACGGCGCAGTATTTT.

Turning to this clone: Distinct nucleotide sequences in the sample also encode this CDR3. V and J are TRBV5-1 and TRBJ2-7, with 8 bases identical to TRBD1. The junction had 2 bases not matched to a gene; V was cut back by 0 bases and J by 3 bases. In germline, CDR1 is SGHRS, CDR2 YFSETQ. The CDR3 consists of 14 residues. The CDR3 spells CASSLVGQGYEQYF. The CDR3 DNA reads TGCGCCAGCAGCTTGGTCGGACAGGGCTACGAGCAGTACTTC.

The chain uses TRBV19 and TRBJ1-2, with TRBD1 matching 8 bases. J gave up 1 base and V 5 bases, and 3 bases lay outside the gene matches. Germline V gene sequence: CDR1 LNHDA, CDR2 SQIVND (reference sequence). This CDR3 has 14 amino acids. CDR3 loop: CASSVDRVNYGYTF. The CDR3 nucleotides are TGTGCCAGTAGTGTGGACAGGGTTAACTATGGCTACACCTTC.

This rearrangement joins TRBV30 to TRBJ2-7, with a weak D call TRBD2 (7 bases). Germline loops: CDR1 GTSNPN, CDR2 SVGIG (reference sequence). V was cut by 2 bases and J by 6 bases, with 14 bases left in between. The CDR3 is 13 residues long. The CDR3 region has the DNA TGTGCCTGGAGTATAGGGGGGGGAGGCGAGCAGTACTTC. Translating it yields CAWSIGGGGEQYF.

J is TRBJ2-7 and V is TRBV15; TRBD1 matches at 9 bases. Germline V CDR1 and CDR2: LNHNV, YYDKDF (reference sequence). The CDR3 consists of 15 residues. J was trimmed by 3 bases and V by 1 base; bases with no gene match: 4. CDR3 loop: CATSRGGQGYYEQYF. The CDR3 DNA is TGTGCCACCAGCAGAGGGGGACAGGGTTACTACGAGCAGTACTTC.

There are a few counts of this clone. The chain links TRBV6-5 to TRBJ1-4; D is unresolved. Germline V gene data show CDR1 as MNHEY and CDR2 as SVGAGI. Trimming stripped 3 bases from V and 7 bases from J, with 15 bases between. This CDR3 is 15 amino acids long. The DNA for the CDR3 is TGTGCCAGCAGTTATCAGGTGGCTGTGGCTGAAAAACTGTTTTTT. This codes for CASSYQVAVAEKLFF.

V and J are TRBV4-1 and TRBJ2-3, with TRBD2 matching 9 bases. The CDR3 extends over 16 amino acids. The J segment lost 2 bases and the V segment lost 0 bases, leaving 3 bases of the junction unmatched. The germline V gene has CDR1 MGHRA and CDR2 YSYEKL. The CDR3 DNA reads as TGCGCCAGCAGCCAAGATCCTAGCGGGGACACAGATACGCAGTATTTT. This codes for CASSQDPSGDTDTQYF.

The J gene is TRBJ1-6, the V gene TRBV4-3; no clear D gene. This CDR3 comprises 18 residues. Germline CDR1 reads LGHNA; CDR2 reads YSLEER. V was cut by 3 bases and J by 6 bases, with 21 bases left in between. CDR3 coding DNA: TGCGCCAGCAGCCAGGGTTTATTAGGGCGCAGCCTTAATTCACCCCTCCACTTT. It yields the protein CASSQGLLGRSLNSPLHF.

The chain joins TRBV6-1 to TRBJ2-7, with TRBD2 matching 9 bases. V lost 4 bases to trimming and J lost 0 bases; unmatched junction nucleotides: 10. This CDR3 comprises 17 residues. The germline CDR1 and CDR2 sequences are MNHNS and SASEGT. In DNA, the CDR3 is TGTGCCAGCAGTGCAACTTCTCTAGCGGGGATCTCCTACGAGCAGTACTTC. This codes for CASSATSLAGISYEQYF.

This chain connects TRBV6-5 to TRBJ2-5, with D unclear. Trimming cost V 5 bases and J 6 bases, with 10 bases left between them. The CDR3 covers 12 residues. Germline V gives CDR1 MNHEY, CDR2 SVGAGI. CDR3 DNA sequence: TGTGCCAGCAGTGCTGCAGAACAGACCCAGTACTTC. Translating gives CASSAAEQTQYF.

This chain links TRBV7-8 with TRBJ2-7, with D possibly TRBD1 on 6 matching bases. This CDR3 has 15 residues. V lost 4 bases and J 6 bases, leaving 19 bases between the germline ends. The germline V gene has CDR1 SGHVS and CDR2 FQNEAQ. CDR3 bases: TGTGCCAGCAGCTCAGAGCGCAGGGGCCCCGCCGAGCAGTACTTC. Amino acids: CASSSERRGPAEQYF. The full variable domain, with the rest looked up from reference TRBV7-8 and TRBJ2-7, is GAGVSQSPRYKVAKRGQDVALRCDPISGHVSLFWYQQALGQGPEFLTYFQNEAQLDKSGLPSDRFFAERPEGSVSTLKIQRTQQEDSAVYLCASSSERRGPAEQYFGPGTRLTVT.

This clone has only a few counts. CDR3 DNA: TGTGCCAGCAGTGAGCAGTTTAACACCGGGGAGCTGTTTTTT. This gives the protein CASSEQFNTGELFF. This chain links TRBV2 with TRBJ2-2; D call uncertain. Germline values: CDR1 SNHLY, CDR2 FYNNEI. With 3 bases removed from V and 2 bases from J, the gap between germline ends came to 7 bases. The CDR3 has 14 residues. The full variable domain, rest sourced from reference TRBV2 and TRBJ2-2, is EPEVTQTPSHQVTQMGQEVILRCVPISNHLYFYWYRQILGQKVEFLVSFYNNEISEKSEIFDDQFSVERPDGSNFTLKIRSTKLEDSAMYFCASSEQFNTGELFFGEGSRLTVL.

J is TRBJ2-1 and V is TRBV2; 15 bases align to TRBD2. This CDR3 comprises 15 residues. Germline-derived CDR1 and CDR2 are SNHLY and FYNNEI. V lost 6 bases and J lost 9; bases outside the gene matches: 6. The CDR3 spells CASSQGTSGGSEQFF. DNA of the CDR3: TGTGCCAGCAGCCAAGGGACTAGCGGGGGGAGTGAGCAGTTCTTC. Drawing the rest from reference TRBV2 and TRBJ2-1, the complete variable domain is EPEVTQTPSHQVTQMGQEVILRCVPISNHLYFYWYRQILGQKVEFLVSFYNNEISEKSEIFDDQFSVERPDGSNFTLKIRSTKLEDSAMYFCASSQGTSGGSEQFFGPGTRLTVL.

The chain employs TRBV19 and TRBJ1-2, with 7 positions matching TRBD1. Unmatched junction bases numbered 7, after V lost 5 bases and J lost 4 bases. The germline V gene has CDR1 LNHDA and CDR2 SQIVND (reference sequence). The CDR3 runs to 14 residues. The CDR3 DNA sequence: TGTGCCAGTAGTGCTAAGACAGGGATCTATGGCTACACCTTC. It encodes CASSAKTGIYGYTF.

The rearrangement joins TRBV7-2 to TRBJ1-1, with D tentatively TRBD1 (5 bases). Trimming removed 5 bases at V and 1 base at J, with 14 bases between. Germline V gene sequence: CDR1 SGHTA, CDR2 FQGNSA. The CDR3 has 15 amino acids. The CDR3 sequence: CASSVGLTANTEAFF. Here the CDR3 DNA reads TGTGCCAGCAGCGTGGGGCTGACAGCGAACACTGAAGCTTTCTTT.